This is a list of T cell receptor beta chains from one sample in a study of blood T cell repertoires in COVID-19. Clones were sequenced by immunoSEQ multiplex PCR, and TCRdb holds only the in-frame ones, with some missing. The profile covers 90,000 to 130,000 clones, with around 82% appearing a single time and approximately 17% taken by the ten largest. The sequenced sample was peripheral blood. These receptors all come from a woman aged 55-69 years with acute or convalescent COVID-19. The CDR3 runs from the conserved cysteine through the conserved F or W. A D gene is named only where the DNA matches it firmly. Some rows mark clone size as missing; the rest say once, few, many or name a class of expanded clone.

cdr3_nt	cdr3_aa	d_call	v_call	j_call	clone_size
TGTGCCAGTAGTATAGGAGGGACAGGATCGCAGTATTTT	CASSIGGTGSQYF	TRBD1	TRBV19	TRBJ2-3	NA
TGTGCCTGGAGTGTGGGTAGCGGGTGGAGTGAGCAGTACTTC	CAWSVGSGWSEQYF	TRBD2	TRBV30	TRBJ2-7	NA
TGTGCCAGCAGCTTAGGAGGGGGCATTGAAGCTTTCTTT	CASSLGGGIEAFF	TRBD1	TRBV7-3	TRBJ1-1	NA
TGCAGTGCTCCCCGGCGGGATACGCAGTATTTT	CSAPRRDTQYF	NA	TRBV20-1	TRBJ2-3	NA
TGTGCCAGCAGCGTAGGTGGGACAGGGAACGCTGAAGCTTTCTTT	CASSVGGTGNAEAFF	TRBD1	TRBV9	TRBJ1-1	few
TGTGCCAGCAGCTTAAGGAGGTCGGCTAGCGGGGGTTACAATGAGCAGTTCTTC	CASSLRRSASGGYNEQFF	TRBD2	TRBV7-9	TRBJ2-1	NA
TGTGCCAGCAGTGACCGGGGGGCTGGGCAAGAGACCCAGTACTTC	CASSDRGAGQETQYF	NA	TRBV2	TRBJ2-5	NA
TGCGCCAGCAGCCAAGATCCAGCAACTAATGAAAAACTGTTTTTT	CASSQDPATNEKLFF	NA	TRBV4-3	TRBJ1-4	few
TGTGCCAGCAGTGAAACAGGGTTTGGCTACACCTTC	CASSETGFGYTF	NA	TRBV6-1	TRBJ1-2	NA
TGTGCCATCAGTGAGACCGAACAGGAGAACACCGGGGAGCTGTTTTTT	CAISETEQENTGELFF	NA	TRBV10-3	TRBJ2-2	NA
TGTGCCAGCAGTTTAGGAGCTTCCTATAATTCACCCCTCCACTTT	CASSLGASYNSPLHF	NA	TRBV27	TRBJ1-6	NA
TGTGCCAGCAGCTTGTTTAGGAGGAGCTCCTACGAGCAGTACTTC	CASSLFRRSSYEQYF	NA	TRBV5-6	TRBJ2-7	NA
TGCGCCAGCAGCTTGGCCGTGGGCGGGGGGGCGACGAATGAGCAGTTCTTC	CASSLAVGGGATNEQFF	TRBD2	TRBV5-1	TRBJ2-1	NA
TGTGCCAGTAGTATAGACGGGGGCACAGATACGCAGTATTTT	CASSIDGGTDTQYF	NA	TRBV19	TRBJ2-3	NA
TGTGCCAGCATGAAGGGACAGGGCTCTGGAAACACCATATATTTT	CASMKGQGSGNTIYF	TRBD1	TRBV6-5	TRBJ1-3	NA
TGCAGCGTTGTAGGGGGAGCAACTAATGAAAAACTGTTTTTT	CSVVGGATNEKLFF	NA	TRBV29-1	TRBJ1-4	NA
TGTGCCATCAGTGATAGACAGCTACCGACCACAGATACGCAGTATTTT	CAISDRQLPTTDTQYF	NA	TRBV10-3	TRBJ2-3	NA
TGTGCCTGGAGTGTTGGGCAGGGGAGCTCTGGAAACACCATATATTTT	CAWSVGQGSSGNTIYF	NA	TRBV30	TRBJ1-3	NA
TGTGCCACCCGTGCTAGCGGGGGATACCAAGAGACCCAGTACTTC	CATRASGGYQETQYF	TRBD2	TRBV6-6	TRBJ2-5	NA
TGTGCCAGCAGTGAAGGTGGGACTAGCGGGGGTCGGTGGGAGCAGTACTTC	CASSEGGTSGGRWEQYF	TRBD2	TRBV6-1	TRBJ2-7	NA
TGTGCCAGCAGCCCGACCGGGGGGAGCCCGTACAGTGAGCAGTTCTTC	CASSPTGGSPYSEQFF	TRBD2	TRBV11-1	TRBJ2-1	NA
TGTGCCAGCAGTTCTTACAGGGGAGGGGCCAACGTCCTGACTTTC	CASSSYRGGANVLTF	TRBD1	TRBV28	TRBJ2-6	NA
TGTGCCAGCAGTCGGAGCGGGGGGGGAGATACGCAGTATTTT	CASSRSGGGDTQYF	TRBD2	TRBV28	TRBJ2-3	few
TGTGCCAGCAGGTATAACAGGGAACTCAACTATGGCTACACCTTC	CASRYNRELNYGYTF	NA	TRBV2	TRBJ1-2	NA
TGTGCCAGCAGCCGCGAGCCAGGTTCGTCGAATGAGCAGTTCTTC	CASSREPGSSNEQFF	NA	TRBV6-4	TRBJ2-1	few
TGCGCCAGCAGCCAAGTCCTTAACAATGAGCAGTTCTTC	CASSQVLNNEQFF	NA	TRBV4-1	TRBJ2-1	NA
TGTGCCATCAGTGAACTCCCGACAGGGAACGGCTACACCTTC	CAISELPTGNGYTF	TRBD1	TRBV10-3	TRBJ1-2	NA
TGTGCCAGCAGCTTTAACAACCATAATTCACCCCTCCACTTT	CASSFNNHNSPLHF	NA	TRBV5-6	TRBJ1-6	NA
TGTGCCTGGAGTGTAGGGGTTTCAGGAAACACCATATATTTT	CAWSVGVSGNTIYF	NA	TRBV30	TRBJ1-3	NA
TGTGCCAGCAGTGAGGCCCCCACCGGGGAGCTGTTTTTT	CASSEAPTGELFF	NA	TRBV6-4	TRBJ2-2	NA
TGTGCCAGTAGTGTAGTCGGAGCACCCGAGGCCCAGTACTTC	CASSVVGAPEAQYF	NA	TRBV19	TRBJ2-5	few
TGTGCCAGCTCATCGGCGGGTTTTAACGAGCAGTACTTC	CASSSAGFNEQYF	NA	TRBV7-9	TRBJ2-7	NA
TGCGCCAGCAGCCGTGGAGAATCTGCCTATGGCTACACCTTC	CASSRGESAYGYTF	NA	TRBV4-3	TRBJ1-2	NA
TGTGCCTGGAAGGGACTAGGTTCCTACGAGCAGTACTTC	CAWKGLGSYEQYF	TRBD2	TRBV30	TRBJ2-7	few
TGTGCCAGCAGCTCTCAATCAGGTTCTAACTATGGCTACACCTTC	CASSSQSGSNYGYTF	NA	TRBV9	TRBJ1-2	NA
TGTGCCAGCAGCTTGAGCCAGGGCCCCTACGAGCAGTACTTC	CASSLSQGPYEQYF	NA	TRBV5-5	TRBJ2-7	NA
TGTGCCAGCAGTCCGGGACTAGGAGAGACCCAGTACTTC	CASSPGLGETQYF	TRBD2	TRBV7-2	TRBJ2-5	once
TGTGCCAGCAGTTACGGCCAGAAAGTCTATGGCTACACCTTC	CASSYGQKVYGYTF	NA	TRBV6-2/TRBV6-3	TRBJ1-2	NA
TGCGCCAGCAGCCAAGGGCAACCGAACACTGAAGCTTTCTTT	CASSQGQPNTEAFF	NA	TRBV4-3	TRBJ1-1	NA
TGTGCCAGCGGTCCAAGACCTACAGCAACTAATGAAAAACTGTTTTTT	CASGPRPTATNEKLFF	NA	TRBV9	TRBJ1-4	once
TGTGCCAGCAGCCCATCCGTTAGGGCGGGCCCCTCCTACAATGAGCAGTTCTTC	CASSPSVRAGPSYNEQFF	NA	TRBV11-3	TRBJ2-1	NA
TGTGCCAGCAGAGCCGGGACAGGGAACTATGGCTACACCTTC	CASRAGTGNYGYTF	TRBD1	TRBV27	TRBJ1-2	NA
TGTGCCAGCAGCTTAACTGCCGGGGGGTACGAGCAGTACTTC	CASSLTAGGYEQYF	TRBD2	TRBV7-3	TRBJ2-7	NA